Many counts were recorded for the clone carrying this T cell receptor beta chain. What it recognizes is unknown. These data originate in a study of CD8 T cells in ankylosing spondylitis. The study, taken as a whole, reports: A TCR beta motif of 7 or 8 highly homologous variants appeared characteristic of ankylosing spondylitis blood. Clones linked with disease were CD8+ and fairly uncommon in the peripheral blood.

Deletions cut 0 bases from V and 3 bases from J, with 9 bases between. Germline-derived CDR1 and CDR2 are SGDLS and YYNGEE. CDR3 length: 14 residues. TCRdb called the 5' RACE reads again in MiXCR, with one record for every CDR3 protein. The sample holds about 220,000 distinct CDR3 sequences, roughly 6.6% seen once. The sequenced material came from blood, either unsorted or a sorted T cell fraction (not recorded which). The chain carries TRBV9 and TRBJ1-1; D remains unclear. The TCR sequence derives from a male donor with ankylosing spondylitis. CDR3 loop: CASSVGRAHTEAFF. The CDR3 nucleotides read TGTGCCAGCAGCGTAGGACGAGCCCACACTGAAGCTTTCTTT.